The rows below give T cell receptor beta chains drawn from one sample of a study of OX40 agonist ivuxolimab in advanced cancers. Only in-frame clones appear in the TCRdb table, and some are missing; sequencing was by immunoSEQ multiplex PCR. The profile shows some 60,000 clones, about 88% of them singletons. The input for sequencing was CD4+ or CD8+ T cells sorted from blood, taken in a trial of the OX40 agonist ivuxolimab. The source is an adult with an advanced solid tumor such as melanoma, head and neck, liver or kidney cancer. Both conserved end residues are part of each CDR3. The D gene is left open where the match is weak. Clone size appears in some rows only: once, few, many, or a class for an expanded clone.

cdr3_nt: TGTGCCAGCAGTTTACCGACTTTGGGGGGCCCTGAAGCTTTCTTT; cdr3_aa: CASSLPTLGGPEAFF; v_call: TRBV28; j_call: TRBJ1-1; cdr3_length: 15; d_call: .; clone_size: .
cdr3_nt: TGTGCCAGCAGCCAGGGACCTAGCCGGGCCAACGTCCTGACTTTC; cdr3_aa: CASSQGPSRANVLTF; v_call: TRBV7-2; j_call: TRBJ2-6; cdr3_length: 15; d_call: .; clone_size: .
cdr3_nt: TGTGCTAGTGGTAGAGACCAGAGTGAAGCTTTCTTT; cdr3_aa: CASGRDQSEAFF; v_call: TRBV12-5; j_call: TRBJ1-1; cdr3_length: 12; d_call: .; clone_size: .
cdr3_nt: TGTGCCAGCAGCTTAGCCTACCAAGAGACCCAGTACTTC; cdr3_aa: CASSLAYQETQYF; v_call: TRBV7-2; j_call: TRBJ2-5; cdr3_length: 13; d_call: .; clone_size: .
cdr3_nt: TGTGCCAGCAGTGATAGGGTTTCACCCCTCCACTTT; cdr3_aa: CASSDRVSPLHF; v_call: TRBV6-1; j_call: TRBJ1-6; cdr3_length: 12; d_call: .; clone_size: .
cdr3_nt: TGTGCCAGTAGTATAGGGGGCCGCACCGGGGAGCTGTTTTTT; cdr3_aa: CASSIGGRTGELFF; v_call: TRBV19; j_call: TRBJ2-2; cdr3_length: 14; d_call: .; clone_size: .
cdr3_nt: TGTGCCAGCAGCGTAGCTCGCAGTAACACTGAAGCTTTCTTT; cdr3_aa: CASSVARSNTEAFF; v_call: TRBV9; j_call: TRBJ1-1; cdr3_length: 14; d_call: .; clone_size: .
cdr3_nt: TGTGCCAGCAGCCAATACTCTAGCGGGGGGATCACAGATACGCAGTATTTT; cdr3_aa: CASSQYSSGGITDTQYF; v_call: TRBV7-6; j_call: TRBJ2-3; cdr3_length: 17; d_call: TRBD2; clone_size: few
cdr3_nt: TGCGCCAGCAGTGAGTGTGGCGCACCCACGGGACAGGGGTATCGTCAGCCCCAGCATTTT; cdr3_aa: CASSECGAPTGQGYRQPQHF; v_call: TRBV10-1; j_call: TRBJ1-5; cdr3_length: 20; d_call: TRBD1; clone_size: .
cdr3_nt: TGTGCCAGCTCACCTGGGTCCCGCTCTGGAAACACCATATATTTT; cdr3_aa: CASSPGSRSGNTIYF; v_call: TRBV18; j_call: TRBJ1-3; cdr3_length: 15; d_call: .; clone_size: .